The 4 T cell receptor beta chains reported below all come from one sample, sequenced in a study of CD8 T cells in ankylosing spondylitis. TCRdb analysed the 5' RACE reads with MiXCR anew, one entry per CDR3 protein. Of over 130,000 distinct CDR3 sequences in the sample, more than 40% were seen once. Sequenced input: synovial fluid, either unsorted or a sorted T cell fraction (not recorded which). All receptors come from a male donor with ankylosing spondylitis.

The chain employs TRBV7-2 and TRBJ2-3, with D possibly TRBD2 on 6 matching bases. From germline, CDR1 is SGHTA and CDR2 FQGNSA. V shed 0 bases and J shed 0 bases, with 10 bases lying between them. The CDR3 covers 16 residues. CDR3 sequence reads: CASSLAGGISTDTQYF. CDR3 in DNA: TGTGCCAGCAGCTTAGCGGGAGGAATTAGCACAGATACGCAGTATTTT. Full variable domain (missing parts from reference TRBV7-2 and TRBJ2-3): GAGVSQSPSNKVTEKGKDVELRCDPISGHTALYWYRQSLGQGLEFLIYFQGNSAPDKSGLPSDRFSAERTGGSVSTLTIQRTQQEDSAVYLCASSLAGGISTDTQYFGPGTRLTVL.

V is TRBV6-1 and J is TRBJ2-3, with D perhaps TRBD2 (5 bases). Deletions cut 5 bases from V and 6 bases from J, with 24 bases between. Germline V gene data show CDR1 as MNHNS and CDR2 as SASEGT. This CDR3 has 17 amino acids. The CDR3 sequence: CASSPRLPFGQTDTQYF. DNA for the CDR3: TGTGCCAGCAGTCCCCGACTACCATTCGGGCAAACGGATACGCAGTATTTT.

This clonotype occurred a few times. This chain connects TRBV6-6 to TRBJ1-1; perhaps TRBD1 as D (5 bases). The CDR3 has 11 residues. The germline V gene encodes CDR1 MNHNY and CDR2 SVGAGI (reference sequence). V was clipped by 7 bases and J by 8 bases, with 11 bases between them. The CDR3 sequence is CASNSGTEAFF. The CDR3 DNA reads TGTGCCAGCAATTCGGGGACGGAAGCTTTCTTT.

The sample holds many counts of this clonotype. This chain joins TRBV11-3 and TRBJ2-3; a weak D match, TRBD2 (6 bases). This CDR3 is 16 amino acids long. V was clipped by 5 bases and J by 2 bases, with 17 bases between them. Germline CDR1 and CDR2: SGHNT and YENEEA. CDR3 amino acids: CASSPPGRGLTDTQYF. The CDR3 DNA reads as TGTGCCAGCAGCCCCCCGGGGCGGGGACTCACAGATACGCAGTATTTT.